This TCR beta chain came from a study of post-analysis software for immune sequencing data. Study-level points and caveats: Comparison with controls showed significantly lower normalized Chao1 diversity in multiple sclerosis patients. Those samples that were prepared in the same batch co-clustered strongly by F measure.

About this clonotype itself: Its antigen is undetermined.

Researchers reported that TCR beta cDNA libraries carried unique molecular identifiers. It was from about 0.94 to 9.7 million T cells that around 500,000 cDNA molecules came. Each CDR3 protein is one row after TCRdb ran MiXCR on the PCR reads. The data hold about 620,000 distinct CDR3 sequences, with roughly two fifths observed a single time. Sequenced input: blood. The clonotype originates from a girl between 5 and 17 years old with multiple sclerosis.

DNA of the CDR3: TGTGCCAGCAGCGCCGGGACACGCTCCTACGAGCAGTACTTC. It specifies CASSAGTRSYEQYF. The V call is TRBV6-5, the J call TRBJ2-7; maybe TRBD1 (6 bases). Germline V gene lookup returns CDR1 MNHEY and CDR2 SVGAGI. Trimming stripped 6 bases from V and 0 bases from J, with 12 bases between. This CDR3 is 14 amino acids long.